Listed below are T cell receptor beta chains from one sample, sequenced in a study of CXCR3-negative and CXCR3-positive naive CD8 T cells. TCRdb re-called the 5' RACE reads; one entry per CDR3 protein, DNA not given. The repertoire table contains approximately 9,700 distinct CDR3 sequences. Specimen: naive CXCR3- CD8+ T cells from blood. All receptors derive from a human donor in good health. Some clones in this sample may be carry-over from other donors' samples. CDR3s include the opening cysteine and the closing phenylalanine or tryptophan. Size is omitted from some rows. Given values are once, few, many or a class for expanded clones.

clone_size j_call v_call cdr3_aa
medium-sized TRBJ2-7 TRBV28 CASSLPGTSSYEQYF
medium-sized TRBJ2-7 TRBV6-5 CASSSRTGEYEQYF
. TRBJ1-1 TRBV28 CASSDSGTEAFF
. TRBJ1-2 TRBV7-9 CASSQGREHGYTF
. TRBJ2-1 TRBV3-1 CASSQERLVTHEQFF
. TRBJ2-7 TRBV7-9 CASSLDGLAPYEQYF
medium-sized TRBJ2-2 TRBV9 CASSVGGDTGELFF
. TRBJ2-3 TRBV6-6 CASSYSGLGLDPDTQYF
medium-sized TRBJ2-1 TRBV7-9 CASSLMGIHEQFF
. TRBJ2-1 TRBV19 CASSIPHSSYNEQFF
medium-sized TRBJ2-1 TRBV6-2/TRBV6-3 CASSYLGTSGRGNEQFF
. TRBJ2-5 TRBV29-1 CSVEDPWAGGDAGTQYF
. TRBJ2-5 TRBV11-2 CASSLGLAGDWIQETQYF
. TRBJ2-7 TRBV20-1 CSAREASGRFYEQYF
. TRBJ2-1 TRBV2 CASTGMGEQFF
. TRBJ2-7 TRBV29-1 CSVEVSLAGGYEQYF
medium-sized TRBJ2-1 TRBV7-2 CASSLVLDYNEQFF
. TRBJ1-2 TRBV7-9 CASSLPQNYGYTF
. TRBJ2-3 TRBV30 CAWSASAPITDTQYF
medium-sized TRBJ2-7 TRBV15 CATSRTTGGTREQYF
medium-sized TRBJ1-1 TRBV29-1 CSVEPQQGPNTEAFF
. TRBJ2-3 TRBV6-6 CASSYSLAGASDTQYF
. TRBJ2-5 TRBV7-2 CASSSDRGLRETQYF
. TRBJ2-2 TRBV18 CASSPPPGSLNFGELFF
medium-sized TRBJ2-7 TRBV4-2 CASSQEAGGPYEQYF
. TRBJ2-1 TRBV29-1 CSVSPRSNEQFF
. TRBJ2-5 TRBV9 CASSITAGLETQYF
medium-sized TRBJ2-3 TRBV20-1 CSARGLAGVRATDTQYF
medium-sized TRBJ2-1 TRBV6-5 CATTWASGYNEQFF
. TRBJ2-5 TRBV5-6 CASSSGVYQETQYF
medium-sized TRBJ2-7 TRBV5-1 CASSLGGPGSSYEQYF
medium-sized TRBJ2-1 TRBV23-1 CASSRGHGLSYNEQFF
medium-sized TRBJ1-2 TRBV7-9 CASSLGASAGTYDRHGYTF
. TRBJ2-2 TRBV29-1 CSVIQGSGELFF
. TRBJ2-3 TRBV28 CASSLRGVSTDTQYF
. TRBJ2-1 TRBV5-1 CASRADSNEQFF
. TRBJ1-1 TRBV5-1 CASSLAASDSYTEAFF
. TRBJ2-7 TRBV13 CASSPTGKGSYEQYF
. TRBJ2-3 TRBV7-2 CASSLKGAGVQSDTQYF
medium-sized TRBJ1-1 TRBV7-9 CAIHRGWFAFF
medium-sized TRBJ2-1 TRBV4-1 CASSQITSRGNEQFF
. TRBJ2-3 TRBV28 CASSFEGQGTDTQYF
medium-sized TRBJ1-1 TRBV20-1 CSAPTGMNTEAFF
medium-sized TRBJ2-2 TRBV29-1 CSARDSSTGELFF
. TRBJ1-1 TRBV5-1 CASSLGRVNPEAFF
. TRBJ2-1 TRBV7-6 CASSLGLAGMVEQFF
medium-sized TRBJ2-1 TRBV9 CASSAGGYNEQFF
. TRBJ2-5 TRBV5-6 CASSFEHQETQYF
. TRBJ1-2 TRBV27 CASSLGGPMNGYTF
medium-sized TRBJ2-7 TRBV5-4 CASSWEGGVYEQYF
medium-sized TRBJ1-1 TRBV3-1 CASSQEYQRIEAFF
. TRBJ2-4 TRBV29-1 CSVDAGGKNIQYF
. TRBJ2-7 TRBV20-1 CSARAGLLSYEQYF
medium-sized TRBJ2-4 TRBV4-3 CASSQDRGISKNIQYF
medium-sized TRBJ2-7 TRBV4-1 CASSQDPSGRYEQYF
. TRBJ2-4 TRBV11-2 CASSGHLAKNIQYF
. TRBJ2-7 TRBV4-1 CASSQVSAETYEQYF